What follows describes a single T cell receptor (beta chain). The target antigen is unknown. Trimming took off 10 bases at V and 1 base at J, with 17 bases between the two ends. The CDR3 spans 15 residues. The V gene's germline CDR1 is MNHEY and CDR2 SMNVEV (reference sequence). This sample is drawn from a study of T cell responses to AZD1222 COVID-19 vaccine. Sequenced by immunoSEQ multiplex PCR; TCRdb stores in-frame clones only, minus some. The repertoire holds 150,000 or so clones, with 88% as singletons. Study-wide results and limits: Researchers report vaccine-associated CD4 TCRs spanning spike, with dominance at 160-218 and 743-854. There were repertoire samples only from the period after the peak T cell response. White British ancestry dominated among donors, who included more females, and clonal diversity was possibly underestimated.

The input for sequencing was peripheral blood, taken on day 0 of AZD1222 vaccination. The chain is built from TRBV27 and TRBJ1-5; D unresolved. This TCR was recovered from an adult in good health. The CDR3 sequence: CATLTHAQSNQPQHF. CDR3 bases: TGTGCCACCCTGACCCACGCACAGAGCAATCAGCCCCAGCATTTT.